This T cell receptor beta chain is drawn from a study of neurological immune-mediated disorders (dated by TCRdb to about 2019). General notes on the study: Among the approximately 34 multiple sclerosis patients, relapsing-remitting MS was present in approximately 31 and secondary progressive MS was present in 3. Using UMI-based sequencing, the study compared peripheral blood TCR-beta repertoires from patients with HTLV-I-associated myelopathy (HAM/TSP), patients with multiple sclerosis, and healthy controls. The approximately 99 TCR-beta libraries included longitudinal samples, technical triplicates and paired sorted CD4+ and CD8+ T-cell subsets alongside PBMC samples. The cohort was made up of 60 to 75 subjects, consisting of some 14 HAM/TSP patients, roughly 35 multiple sclerosis patients and 20 healthy controls.

This clonotype was found many times. The antigen this receptor binds is unknown. Base qualities are missing; no much larger clone stands one base away. CDR1 and CDR2 were assigned from the germline V gene (reference sequence) as DFQATT and SNEGSKA. Its CDR3 holds 14 amino acids, cysteine through phenylalanine. Only CDR3 DNA is held: 42 bases, read in frame from base 1. Trimming accounts for 5 bases at V and 4 bases at J, while the number of junction bases matched to no gene is 10. What the authors observed across the whole study: In a phylogenetic analysis, the repertoires of 18 out of 34 MS patients fell into a single cluster of related CDR3 sequences, pointing to a possible signature at the repertoire level. The MS cluster was not associated with any clinical or MRI features, and the authors stated that larger cohorts are needed. No identical CDR3 amino acid sequences were found to be shared among expanded clones across subjects, suggesting that TCR-beta repertoires were private in all groups. TCR clonal expansion was highest in HAM/TSP patients and lowest in MS patients, with MS patients falling below even healthy controls.

For the unsorted PBMC libraries, 2 million PBMCs were stored in RNAlater at -80 degrees C until RNA extraction and were used to generate the libraries. The multiple sclerosis patients were enrolled in a US clinical protocol that evaluated disease progression with magnetic resonance imaging. Peripheral blood was subjected to Ficoll-Hypaque density gradient centrifugation to isolate PBMCs, which were then cryopreserved in liquid nitrogen. cDNA was synthesized by template-switch 5'RACE using a primer with a 10-nucleotide random unique molecular identifier that tagged each TCR transcript. Over 180 million TCR-beta sequences, covering 15-18 subjects, were produced in each sequencing run. The RNeasy kit was used to extract total RNA. The KAPA Real-time Library Amplification kit was used to amplify TCR-beta VDJ regions with primers targeting the TCR constant region and the 5'RACE anchor. Sample indexes and Illumina adaptors were added in a first PCR, after which library yield was increased in a second PCR. After Ampure bead purification, the TCR product of roughly 650 bp was size-selected on a 2% E-gel SizeSelection system. Before pooling, library quality was assessed on a Bioanalyzer, concentration was determined with Qubit, and library quantification was performed with the Kapa Library Quantification kit. An Illumina HiSeq 2500 was used to sequence the libraries paired-end at 2 x 150 bp. To increase sequence diversity, about 23-30% phiX was spiked into each library pool. Per the original workflow: The UMI-based MiGEC pipeline processed quality-filtered reads and removed over 75% of raw TCR sequences during error correction. VDJ genes were aligned to IMGT germline references, and each clonotype was defined by a unique CDR3 amino acid sequence together with V-J genes. Clonal expansion, Shannon diversity and CDR3 relatedness were evaluated with VDJtools (CalcPairwiseDistances, ClusterSamples), while phylogenetic trees were built in CLCbio workbench. Using coefficient-of-variation modelling across technical triplicates, the study counted a clone as expanded if it had at least 8 unique UMIs. TCRdb passed the public sequencing reads through fastp at Q25 and MiXCR, retaining productive beta sequences. Entries that share a CDR3 protein sequence are merged under the most common genes and DNA. Clone size and V and J calls follow TCRdb, not the original study. For this sample there are nearly 60,000 distinct CDR3 sequences; 3% to 4.5% appear just once. Jointly, the top ten make up 2.5% to 4% of the sample.

This TCR derives from a woman aged 25 to 39 with multiple sclerosis. Sequenced: PBMCs. The chain uses TRBV20-1 and TRBJ2-5; the central 7 bases match TRBD2. The CDR3 loop reads CSAPGEGSVETQYF. Here is the DNA: TGCAGTGCTCCCGGGGAGGGGTCGGTAGAGACCCAGTACTTC.